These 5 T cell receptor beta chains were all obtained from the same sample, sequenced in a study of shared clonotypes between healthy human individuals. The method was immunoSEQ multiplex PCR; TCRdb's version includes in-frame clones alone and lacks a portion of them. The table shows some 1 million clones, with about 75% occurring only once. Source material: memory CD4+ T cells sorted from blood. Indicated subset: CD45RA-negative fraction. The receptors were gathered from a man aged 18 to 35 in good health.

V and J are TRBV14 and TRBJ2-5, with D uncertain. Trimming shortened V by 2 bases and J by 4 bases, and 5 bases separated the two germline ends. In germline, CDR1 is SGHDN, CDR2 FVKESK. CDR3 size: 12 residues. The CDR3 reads CASSQFVETQYF. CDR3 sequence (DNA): TGTGCCAGCAGCCAATTTGTAGAGACCCAGTACTTC.

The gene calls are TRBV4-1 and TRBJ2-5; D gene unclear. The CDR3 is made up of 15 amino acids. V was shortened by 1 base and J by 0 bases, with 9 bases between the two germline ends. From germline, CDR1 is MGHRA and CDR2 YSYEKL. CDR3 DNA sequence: TGCGCCAGCAGCCAAGCCTCCGGAAACCAAGAGACCCAGTACTTC. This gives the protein CASSQASGNQETQYF.

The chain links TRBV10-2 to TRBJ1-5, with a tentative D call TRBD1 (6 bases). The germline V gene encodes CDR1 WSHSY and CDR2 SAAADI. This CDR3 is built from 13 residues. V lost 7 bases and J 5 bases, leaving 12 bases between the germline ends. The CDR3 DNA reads TGCGCCAGCACACAGGGCCCTGATCAGCCCCAGCATTTT. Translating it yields CASTQGPDQPQHF.

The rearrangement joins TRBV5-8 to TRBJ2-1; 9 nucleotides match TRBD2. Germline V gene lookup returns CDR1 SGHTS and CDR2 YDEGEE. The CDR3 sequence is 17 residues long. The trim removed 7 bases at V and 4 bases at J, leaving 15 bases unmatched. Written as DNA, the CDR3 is TGTGCCAGCCGCAAACAAAATCTAGCGGGAAGATACAATGAGCAGTTCTTC. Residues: CASRKQNLAGRYNEQFF.

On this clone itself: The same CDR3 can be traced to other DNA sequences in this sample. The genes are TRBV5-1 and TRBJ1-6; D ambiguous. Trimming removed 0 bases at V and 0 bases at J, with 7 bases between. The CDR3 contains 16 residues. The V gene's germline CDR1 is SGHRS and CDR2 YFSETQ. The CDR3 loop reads CASSLAGSSYNSPLHF. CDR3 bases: TGCGCCAGCAGCTTGGCCGGAAGCTCCTATAATTCACCCCTCCACTTT.